This entry lists 2 T cell receptor beta chains sequenced from one sample in a study of regulatory T cells. The PCR used 52 TRBV and 13 TRBJ primers. Libraries were prepared by immunoSEQ multiplex PCR; TCRdb keeps only in-frame clonotypes and omits some of them. The sample shows tens of thousands of clones, more than 85% of them seen only once. What was sequenced was CD8+ T cells sorted from blood. Receptor source: a child between 2 and 9 years old with CD3G deficiency.

This chain links TRBV10-1 with TRBJ2-7; D remains ambiguous. Germline V lookup: CDR1 WNHNN, CDR2 SYGVQD (reference sequence). Deletions cut 4 bases from V and 6 bases from J, with 4 bases between. The CDR3 extends over 10 amino acids. Here the CDR3 DNA reads TGCGCCAGCAGTGGTAGCGAGCAGTACTTC. Its protein product is CASSGSEQYF.

The chain has TRBV13 and TRBJ2-3; D remains ambiguous. The germline gives CDR1 PRHDT, CDR2 FYEKMQ (reference sequence). The CDR3 is 13 residues long. Trimming pared 3 bases from V and 0 bases from J, leaving 4 bases between. CDR3 coding DNA: TGTGCCAGCAGCTTGGGCAGCACAGATACGCAGTATTTT. Amino acid sequence: CASSLGSTDTQYF.